The clone carrying this T cell receptor (beta chain) was recorded once. This entry belongs to a study of shared clonotypes between healthy human individuals. In germline, CDR1 is LNHDA, CDR2 SQIVND (reference sequence). J gave up 4 bases and V 9 bases, and 9 bases lay outside the gene matches. This CDR3 is 13 amino acids long. Profiled with immunoSEQ multiplex PCR; TCRdb holds only in-frame clones, not every one. The sample shows about 490,000 clones, about 82% of them seen only once. V gene TRBV19 combines with J gene TRBJ2-7, with 7 bases matching TRBD1. The sequence derives from a woman in her 40s in good health. Some clones in this sample may be carry-over from other donors' samples. The specimen sequenced was PBMCs. The CDR3 DNA reads as TGTGCCAGCGTAGGGACAGAGAATTACGAGCAGTACTTC. Translation gives CASVGTENYEQYF.